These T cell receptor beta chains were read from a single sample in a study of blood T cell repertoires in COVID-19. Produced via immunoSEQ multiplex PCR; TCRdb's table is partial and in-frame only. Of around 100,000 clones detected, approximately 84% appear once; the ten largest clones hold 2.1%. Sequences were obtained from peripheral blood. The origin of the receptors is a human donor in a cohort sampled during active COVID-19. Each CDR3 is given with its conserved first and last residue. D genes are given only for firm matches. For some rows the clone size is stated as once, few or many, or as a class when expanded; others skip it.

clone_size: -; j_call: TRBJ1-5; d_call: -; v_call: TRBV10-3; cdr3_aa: CAISESRNQPQHF; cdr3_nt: TGTGCCATCAGTGAGTCGAGGAATCAGCCCCAGCATTTT
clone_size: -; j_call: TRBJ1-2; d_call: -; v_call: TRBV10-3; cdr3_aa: CAISAAGGERFSTF; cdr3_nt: TGTGCCATCAGTGCGGCAGGCGGGGAGCGATTTTCCACCTTC
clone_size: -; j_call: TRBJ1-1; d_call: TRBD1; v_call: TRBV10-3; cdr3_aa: CAISQGALVNTEAFF; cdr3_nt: TGTGCCATCAGCCAGGGGGCTTTAGTGAACACTGAAGCTTTCTTT
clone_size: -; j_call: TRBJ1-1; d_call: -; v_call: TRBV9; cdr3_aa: CASSVEGVASTEAFF; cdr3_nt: TGTGCCAGCAGCGTAGAGGGGGTAGCGAGCACTGAAGCTTTCTTT
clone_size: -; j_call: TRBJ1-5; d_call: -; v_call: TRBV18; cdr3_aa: CASSPPSGNQPQHF; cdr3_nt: TGTGCCAGCTCACCACCTTCAGGGAATCAGCCCCAGCATTTT
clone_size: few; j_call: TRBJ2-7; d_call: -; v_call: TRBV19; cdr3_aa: CASRRGKGYEQYF; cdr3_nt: TGTGCCAGTAGGAGGGGGAAAGGGTACGAGCAGTACTTC
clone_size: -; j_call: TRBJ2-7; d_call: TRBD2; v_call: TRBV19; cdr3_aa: CASSRTSQGYEQYF; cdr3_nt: TGTGCCAGTAGTAGGACTAGCCAGGGCTACGAGCAGTACTTC
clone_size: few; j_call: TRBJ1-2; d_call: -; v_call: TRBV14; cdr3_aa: CASSRSGLDYGYTF; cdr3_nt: TGTGCCAGCAGCCGAAGTGGCCTAGACTATGGCTACACCTTC
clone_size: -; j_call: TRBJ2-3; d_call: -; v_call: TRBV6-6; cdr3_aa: CASRQGTDTQYF; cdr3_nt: TGTGCCAGCAGGCAGGGTACAGATACGCAGTATTTT
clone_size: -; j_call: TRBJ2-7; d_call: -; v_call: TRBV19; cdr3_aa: CASKAQGRHEQYF; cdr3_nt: TGTGCCAGTAAGGCACAGGGCCGGCACGAGCAGTACTTC
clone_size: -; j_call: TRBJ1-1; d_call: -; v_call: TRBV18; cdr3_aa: CASSPVRDTEAFF; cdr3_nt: TGTGCCAGCTCACCTGTCAGGGACACTGAAGCTTTCTTT
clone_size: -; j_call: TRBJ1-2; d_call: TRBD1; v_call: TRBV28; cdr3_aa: CASSLIQGADGYTF; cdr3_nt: TGTGCCAGCAGTTTAATCCAGGGGGCGGATGGCTACACCTTC
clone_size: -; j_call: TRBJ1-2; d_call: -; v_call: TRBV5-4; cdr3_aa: CASSLAQGGSYGGYTF; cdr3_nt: TGTGCCAGCAGCTTGGCCCAGGGAGGCTCCTATGGAGGCTACACCTTC
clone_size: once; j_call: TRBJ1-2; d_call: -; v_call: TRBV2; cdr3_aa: CASSDRGNYGYTF; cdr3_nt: TGTGCCAGCAGTGACAGGGGTAACTATGGCTACACCTTC
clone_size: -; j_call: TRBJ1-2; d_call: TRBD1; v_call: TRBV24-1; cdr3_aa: CATSDFDRVGGYTF; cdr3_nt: TGTGCCACCAGTGATTTTGACAGGGTCGGCGGCTACACCTTC
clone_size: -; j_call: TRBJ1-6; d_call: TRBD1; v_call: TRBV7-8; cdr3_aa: CASSATGESPLHF; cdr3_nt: TGTGCCAGCAGCGCCACAGGGGAATCACCCCTCCACTTT
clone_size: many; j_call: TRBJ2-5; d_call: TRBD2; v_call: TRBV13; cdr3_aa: CASSLPLAGVGETQYF; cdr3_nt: TGTGCCAGCAGCTTACCACTAGCGGGAGTGGGGGAGACCCAGTACTTC
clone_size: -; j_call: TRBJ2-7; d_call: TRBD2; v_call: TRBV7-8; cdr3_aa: CASSYLPGLYEQYF; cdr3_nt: TGTGCCAGCAGCTACCTTCCGGGACTATACGAGCAGTACTTC
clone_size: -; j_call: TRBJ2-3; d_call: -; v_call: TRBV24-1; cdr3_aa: CATSARAADTQYF; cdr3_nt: TGTGCCACCAGTGCCAGGGCGGCAGATACGCAGTATTTT
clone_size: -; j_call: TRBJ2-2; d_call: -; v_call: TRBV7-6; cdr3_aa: CASSLGGNTGELFF; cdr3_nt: TGTGCCAGCAGCTTGGGAGGTAACACCGGGGAGCTGTTTTTT
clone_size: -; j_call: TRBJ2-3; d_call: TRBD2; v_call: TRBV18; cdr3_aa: CASSPIAGTTYTQYF; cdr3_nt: TGTGCCAGCTCACCAATAGCGGGGACGACGTATACGCAGTATTTT
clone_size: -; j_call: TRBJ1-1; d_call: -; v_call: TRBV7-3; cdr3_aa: CASSLTGSTEAFF; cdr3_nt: TGTGCCAGCAGCTTAACGGGCAGCACTGAAGCTTTCTTT
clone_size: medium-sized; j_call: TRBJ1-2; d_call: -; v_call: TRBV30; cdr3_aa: CAWSVLPGGGYTF; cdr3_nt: TGTGCCTGGAGTGTACTTCCAGGTGGGGGCTACACCTTC
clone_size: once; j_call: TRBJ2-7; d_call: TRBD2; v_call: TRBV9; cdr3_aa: CASSREGTYEQYF; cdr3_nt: TGTGCCAGCTCTCGGGAGGGAACCTACGAGCAGTACTTC
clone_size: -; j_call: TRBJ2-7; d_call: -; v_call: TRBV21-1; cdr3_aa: CASSTPTGCNEQYF; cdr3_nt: TGTGCCAGCAGCACCCCGACAGGCTGCAACGAGCAGTACTTC
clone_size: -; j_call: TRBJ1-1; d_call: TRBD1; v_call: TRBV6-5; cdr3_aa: CASSWDSRDTEAFF; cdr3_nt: TGTGCCAGCAGTTGGGACAGCAGGGACACTGAAGCTTTCTTT
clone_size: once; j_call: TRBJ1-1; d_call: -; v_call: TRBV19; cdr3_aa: CASRRDRENTEAFF; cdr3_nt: TGTGCCAGTAGGCGTGACAGAGAAAACACTGAAGCTTTCTTT
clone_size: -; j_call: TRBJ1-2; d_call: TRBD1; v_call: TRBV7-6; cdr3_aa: CASSPRPGQGPYGYTF; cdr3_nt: TGTGCCAGCAGCCCCCGCCCGGGACAGGGGCCCTATGGCTACACCTTC
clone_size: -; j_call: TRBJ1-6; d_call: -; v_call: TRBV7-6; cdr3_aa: CASSLALGGGSPLHF; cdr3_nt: TGTGCCAGCAGCTTAGCGCTCGGGGGGGGTTCACCCCTCCACTTT
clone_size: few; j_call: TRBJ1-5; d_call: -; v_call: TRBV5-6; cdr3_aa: CASSLSSSNQPQHF; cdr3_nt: TGTGCCAGCAGCTTGTCGAGTAGCAATCAGCCCCAGCATTTT
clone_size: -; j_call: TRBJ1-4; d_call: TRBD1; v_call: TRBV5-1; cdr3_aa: CASGHGTGDEKLFF; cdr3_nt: TGCGCCAGCGGTCACGGGACAGGGGACGAAAAACTGTTTTTT
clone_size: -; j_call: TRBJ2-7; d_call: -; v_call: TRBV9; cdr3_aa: CASSSGLGGEQYF; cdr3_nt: TGTGCCAGCAGCTCAGGCCTAGGGGGCGAGCAGTACTTC
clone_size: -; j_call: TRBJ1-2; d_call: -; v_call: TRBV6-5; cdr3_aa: CASCSSPRANYGYTF; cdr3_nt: TGTGCCAGCTGCAGCTCCCCCAGGGCTAACTATGGCTACACCTTC
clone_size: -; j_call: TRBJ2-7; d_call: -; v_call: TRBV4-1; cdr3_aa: CASSQGLVYEQYF; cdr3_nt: TGCGCCAGCAGCCAAGGACTAGTCTACGAGCAGTACTTC
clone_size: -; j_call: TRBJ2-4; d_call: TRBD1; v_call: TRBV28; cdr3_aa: CASSLRQGAKNIQYF; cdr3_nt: TGTGCCAGCAGTTTACGACAGGGGGCCAAAAACATCCAGTACTTC
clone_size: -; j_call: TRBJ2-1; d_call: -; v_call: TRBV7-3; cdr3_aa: CASSLRGLRNNEQFF; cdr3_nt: TGTGCCAGCAGCTTACGGGGGTTGCGTAACAATGAGCAGTTCTTC
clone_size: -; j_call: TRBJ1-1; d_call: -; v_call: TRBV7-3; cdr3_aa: CASSSGGDTEAFF; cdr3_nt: TGTGCCAGCAGCTCAGGCGGGGACACTGAAGCTTTCTTT
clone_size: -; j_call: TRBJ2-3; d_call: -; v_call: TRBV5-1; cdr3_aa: CASSLALSGSTDTQYF; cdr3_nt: TGCGCCAGCAGCTTGGCCCTGTCGGGTAGCACAGATACGCAGTATTTT
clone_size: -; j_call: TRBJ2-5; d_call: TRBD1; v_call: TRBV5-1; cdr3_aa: CASGPGGSGETQYF; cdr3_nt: TGCGCCAGCGGCCCAGGGGGCTCGGGAGAGACCCAGTACTTC
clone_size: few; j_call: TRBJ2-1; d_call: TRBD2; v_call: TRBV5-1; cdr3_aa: CASSFLGLTSGVYNEQFF; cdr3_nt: TGCGCCAGCAGCTTCCTAGGGTTGACTAGCGGGGTTTACAATGAGCAGTTCTTC
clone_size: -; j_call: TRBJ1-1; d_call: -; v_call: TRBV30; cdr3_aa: CAWSLWEGTEAFF; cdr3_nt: TGTGCCTGGAGTTTATGGGAGGGGACTGAAGCTTTCTTT
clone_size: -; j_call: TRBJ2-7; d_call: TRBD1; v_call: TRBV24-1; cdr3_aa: CATSDSTQGSYEQYF; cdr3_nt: TGTGCCACCAGTGATTCTACACAGGGGTCCTACGAGCAGTACTTC
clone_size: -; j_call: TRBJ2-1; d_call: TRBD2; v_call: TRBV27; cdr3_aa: CASSPPLLGGPITYNEQFF; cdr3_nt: TGTGCCAGCAGCCCCCCCCTATTGGGAGGGCCTATTACCTACAATGAGCAGTTCTTC
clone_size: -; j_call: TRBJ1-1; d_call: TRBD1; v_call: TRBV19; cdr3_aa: CASSNQGGIGTEAFF; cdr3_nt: TGTGCCAGTAGTAATCAAGGGGGCATAGGCACTGAAGCTTTCTTT
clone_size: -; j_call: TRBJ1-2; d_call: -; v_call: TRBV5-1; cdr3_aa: CASSLSARGNYGYTF; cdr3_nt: TGCGCCAGCAGCTTGAGCGCCAGGGGAAACTATGGCTACACCTTC
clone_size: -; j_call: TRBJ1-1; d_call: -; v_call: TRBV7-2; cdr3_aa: CASSLTRGETEAFF; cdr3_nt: TGTGCCAGCAGCTTGACCAGGGGAGAGACTGAAGCTTTCTTT
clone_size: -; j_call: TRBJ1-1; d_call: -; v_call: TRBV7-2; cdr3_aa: CASSPRAANTEAFF; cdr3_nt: TGTGCCAGCAGCCCGCGGGCAGCGAACACTGAAGCTTTCTTT
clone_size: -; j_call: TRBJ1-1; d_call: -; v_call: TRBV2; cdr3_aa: CASRPQPTVAEAFF; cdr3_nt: TGTGCCAGCAGACCTCAACCGACAGTGGCTGAAGCTTTCTTT
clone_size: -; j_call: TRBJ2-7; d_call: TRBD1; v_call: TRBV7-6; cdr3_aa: CASSLSAQGVYEQYF; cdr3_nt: TGTGCCAGCAGCTTATCCGCCCAGGGGGTCTACGAGCAGTACTTC
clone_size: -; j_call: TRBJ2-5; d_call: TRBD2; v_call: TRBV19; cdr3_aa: CASSIGYRGGQETQYF; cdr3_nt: TGTGCCAGTAGTATAGGGTACCGGGGGGGACAAGAGACCCAGTACTTC
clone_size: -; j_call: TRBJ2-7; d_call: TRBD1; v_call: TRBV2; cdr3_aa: CASSEFIFLGTGGYEQYF; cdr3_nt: TGTGCCAGCAGTGAATTTATCTTTTTGGGGACAGGAGGCTACGAGCAGTACTTC
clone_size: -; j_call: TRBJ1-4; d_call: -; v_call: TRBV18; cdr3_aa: CASSPFAPGVRTNEKLFF; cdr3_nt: TGTGCCAGCTCACCTTTCGCACCAGGGGTTCGAACTAATGAAAAACTGTTTTTT
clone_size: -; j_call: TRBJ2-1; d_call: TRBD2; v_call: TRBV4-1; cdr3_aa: CASSQGSSGGAYNEQFF; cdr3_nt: TGCGCCAGCAGCCAAGGGAGTAGCGGGGGGGCGTACAATGAGCAGTTCTTC
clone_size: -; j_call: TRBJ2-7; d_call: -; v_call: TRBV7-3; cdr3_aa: CASSPTLGSSYEQYF; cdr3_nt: TGTGCCAGCAGCCCGACCCTCGGGAGCTCCTACGAGCAGTACTTC
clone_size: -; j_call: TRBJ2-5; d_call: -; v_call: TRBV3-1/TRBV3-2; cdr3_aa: CASSQTAGSERTQYF; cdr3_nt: TGTGCCAGCAGCCAAACTGCTGGGTCTGAGCGGACCCAGTACTTC
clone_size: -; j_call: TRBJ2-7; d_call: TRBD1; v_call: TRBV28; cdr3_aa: CASRAPGQGLGEQYF; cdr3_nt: TGTGCCAGCAGAGCACCGGGACAGGGGCTCGGCGAGCAGTACTTC
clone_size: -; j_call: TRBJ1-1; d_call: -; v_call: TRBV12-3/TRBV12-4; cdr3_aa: CASSRGLGTEAFF; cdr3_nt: TGTGCCAGCAGTCGGGGTTTGGGCACTGAAGCTTTCTTT
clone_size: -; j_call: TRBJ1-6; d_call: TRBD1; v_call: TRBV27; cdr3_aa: CASSYRGQGAFNSPLHF; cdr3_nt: TGTGCCAGCAGTTACCGGGGACAGGGGGCGTTTAATTCACCCCTCCACTTT
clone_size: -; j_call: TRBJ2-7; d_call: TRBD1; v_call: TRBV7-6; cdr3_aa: CASSSATSRDSYEQYF; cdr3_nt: TGTGCCAGCAGCTCAGCCACCTCAAGGGACAGCTACGAGCAGTACTTC
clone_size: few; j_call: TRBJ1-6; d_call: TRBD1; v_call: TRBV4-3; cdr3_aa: CASSQDRGQGSLSPLHF; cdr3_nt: TGCGCCAGCAGCCAAGACCGAGGACAGGGATCCCTCTCACCCCTCCACTTT